This T cell receptor (beta chain) emerged from a study of shared clonotypes between healthy human individuals (TCRdb year 2020). Looking at the study overall: The cohort comprised two women and a few men aged 18 to 49 years. Leukapheresis yielded between about 0.8 and 9.5 billion PBMCs per donor. To estimate repertoire size and how much clonotype sharing occurs between individuals, the study deeply sequenced the blood TCR repertoires of five healthy adults. For each donor, three plates each were used for CD4 naive and CD4 memory, two plates were used for CD8 naive, and one plate was used for CD8 memory. To increase sequencing depth and limit assay-specific biases, TCR repertoire library preparation and sequencing were carried out by different laboratories using diverse techniques.

As to this clone: No antigen is known for it. The record has no base qualities; no much larger clone is one base away.

Donors were healthy HIV-negative adults with no recently reported acute infections or vaccinations. Only Caucasian adults living in Nashville, Tennessee, USA were represented among the donors. Magnetic negative selection was used to enrich CD4+ T cells, after which naive cells were positively selected on CD45RA and the negative fraction became the memory subset. After blood collection by leukapheresis, PBMCs were isolated using Ficoll-Histopaque density gradient centrifugation and then cryopreserved in the vapor phase of liquid nitrogen. Analytical flow cytometry was used to check the purity and quantity of every magnetically sorted T cell population. From each sorted fraction, genomic DNA was isolated and quantified by UV absorbance on a Nanodrop 2000c. V and J are truncated by 4 bases and 9 bases respectively, leaving an intervening sequence of 11 bases. According to the germline V gene, CDR1 reads SGHTS and CDR2 reads YDEGEE. Its CDR3 holds 12 amino acids, cysteine through phenylalanine. Here the CDR3 DNA is all that survives: 36 bases in frame from base 1.

TCR CDR3 regions were amplified from genomic DNA by multiplex PCR using the deep immunoSEQ assay. For each cell subset, the extracted genomic DNA was distributed evenly across all wells of several immunoSEQ 96-well plates, and each plate served as one replicate. Each replicate PCR for sorted subsets received about 200 ng genomic DNA, equal to about 30,000 T cell genomes. Purified libraries were quantified with a Qubit 3.0 fluorometer, sized on a Bioanalyzer 2100, and re-quantified with the KAPA Library Quantification kit. Every immunoSEQ 96-well plate was sequenced on a separate single-read 150-cycle Illumina NextSeq 550 flow cell. The source study handled its data this way. Because the immunoSEQ output held only junctional sequences and lacked quality scores, the filtering could not match the filtering applied to full-length reads. Sequences were annotated with PyIR, a Python wrapper for IgBLAST v1.9, using IMGT germline references to assign V/J genes and CDR3. Reads were filtered out if the reads had weak V/J assignments (E-value above 1e-6), no CDR3, stop codons, out-of-frame junctions, or ambiguous translated residues. V3J clonotypes were defined as sequences sharing the same inferred V gene, J gene, and CDR3 amino acid sequence. The percentage overlap between two repertoires was calculated by dividing the number of shared unique clonotypes by the size of the smaller repertoire. Repertoire richness was assessed with RTK rarefaction, the Chao1 estimator, and Recon v2.1 estimates of unobserved clonotypes. OLGA was used to compute generation probabilities for all TCRbeta clonotypes that the gDNA method yielded from several donors. The table comes from immuneACCESS by way of TCRdb, which keeps in-frame sequences with V and J called. Part of the clones is missing from these tables; in studies checked, under half for an unresolved V gene and the rest for unknown reasons. V and J calls and clone size follow that table, whereas D and trimming were derived from the DNA. The sample records about 2.3 million clones, approximately 93% of which are singletons. In total, the top ten clones hold about 0.39% of the sample.

Study-wide findings and limitations: Larger estimated clonotype richness was generally found for naive subsets than for memory subsets. Pairwise subsampling indicated that sequencing depth was expected to affect the degree of clonotype sharing among donors. Incomplete sequencing was indicated by rarefaction of sorted-subset datasets, despite the large sequencing depth. Compared with non-shared clonotypes, clonotypes shared by all four sorted-subset donors had higher generation probabilities. Across four donors, roughly 5% of naive CD4, approximately 3.6% of naive CD8, about 2.3% of memory CD4, and 0.4% of memory CD8 clonotypes were shared. Because the study included a small number of donors, the genetic and exposure-history diversity represented was limited. Sampling was restricted to blood, and TCR repertoires in tissues likely differ from the TCR repertoires found in blood.

The clonotype comes from a man between 18 and 35 years old in good health. Some clones in this sample may be carry-over from other donors' samples. The chain was built from TRBV5-8 and TRBJ1-3, with no confidently assigned D gene. Sequencing input: naive CD4+ T cells from PBMCs. The sample's cell subset or site label is to be understood as: CD45RA+ positively selected. CDR3 region: CASSPQLGTIYF. In nucleotide form, the sequence is TGTGCCAGCAGCCCCCAACTAGGCACCATATATTTT.